This T cell receptor beta chain was sequenced for a study of identical twins (dated by TCRdb to between 2015 and 2016). Background for the entire study: To test whether fetal clonotypes persist, the study used deep sequencing on TCR alpha and beta repertoires from monozygotic twins, unrelated adults of various ages, and cord blood. Replicate twin experiments were performed at different times using different library preparation protocols to rule out contamination.

All donors were healthy Caucasians. Three pairs of female monozygotic twins, all aged 18 to 29 years, were included in the twin cohort. Positive isolation kits from Invitrogen were used to isolate the CD4+ and CD8+ T cell populations. The receptor library was made with 5' RACE. The reads were generated on an Illumina HiSeq 2000. A universal primer binding site was introduced by template switching, and a unique molecular identifier was present in the final cDNA, enabling accurate counting of TCR cDNA molecules. First-strand cDNA for TCR alpha and beta chains was synthesized from specific primers in the conserved constant-segment region. To control for contamination, every cDNA library carried two barcodes: a SMART-Mk sample barcode plus Illumina barcodes. TruSeq adapter sequences along with Illumina sample barcodes were introduced in two successive PCR steps. The Illumina HiSeq platform was used with custom primers to sequence TCR alpha and beta cDNA libraries. As for the original processing: MiGEC was used to process raw reads and extract unique molecular identifiers, and MiXCR was used to find CDR3 positions. For each individual, recombination models were inferred using an EM algorithm with the repgenHMM and IGoR tools. Shared clonotypes were analyzed with the tcR package in R, and sharing was normalized by the product of cloneset sizes. To study raw recombination without the effects of thymic and clonal selection, out-of-frame nonproductive sequences were analyzed. TCRdb ran its own pipeline on the public reads, namely fastp trimming at Q25 and MiXCR clone calling, and kept in-frame beta chains. CDR3 protein sequences are deduplicated, and each keeps its most common genes and DNA. What appears here as the V and J calls and clone size reflects TCRdb's work, not the paper's. Here the sample has a few hundred thousand distinct CDR3 sequences; roughly 8.7% occur a single time. Clones ranked in the top ten supply approximately 3% of the sample.

Its CDR3 holds 14 amino acids, cysteine through phenylalanine. Only CDR3 DNA remains: 42 bases, in frame from the first base. V is pruned by 6 bases and J by 2 bases, leaving 7 bases of the junction without a gene match. The paper as a whole reports these results and caveats: Abundant cord blood beta clonotypes had fewer insertions, young adult naive repertoires showed a similar but weaker trend, and memory repertoires showed no such trend. In beta out-of-frame sequences, excess twin sharing was weaker, because having fewer shared sequences lowered the signal-to-noise ratio. Because the same donors could not be followed over many years, conclusions were based on cross-sectional statistical analysis. Zero-insertion analyses could be partly confounded by invariant T cells such as MAIT and iNKT, though diverse VJ usage argued against such confounding for most clonotypes. Compared with coincidental sharing between unrelated individuals, an excess of low generation-probability sequences was observed among out-of-frame TCR alpha sequences shared between twins. In monozygotic twins, recombination models systematically underestimated out-of-frame TCR alpha sharing, but the models matched the sharing seen between unrelated individuals.

This clonotype was seen only a few times. It lacks a known antigen. The record has no base qualities; no much larger clone is one base away. These data were also filed under a second study, of yellow fever vaccine responses in identical twins. That second publication adds: According to the authors, in identical twins the way T cells responded to vaccination appeared partly convergent and partly personalized. The study precisely tracked vaccine-responding T cell clones in identical twins.

The material sequenced was CD8+ T cells sorted from blood. This TCR was recovered from a woman between 18 and 29 years old in good health. The rearranged segments are TRBV12-3 or TRBV12-4 and TRBJ2-7; the central 7 bases match TRBD1. In nucleotide form, the sequence is TGTGCCAGCAGGCGGTCCGGGACAGCCTACGAGCAGTACTTC. Protein translation: CASRRSGTAYEQYF.